Presented here are 18 T cell receptor beta chains from one specimen sequenced in a study of T-cell memory formation after mild COVID-19. MiXCR, run by TCRdb on the 5' RACE reads, gives a single entry per CDR3 protein. The sample has about 430,000 distinct CDR3 sequences; less than 25% are singletons. The sample consisted of PBMCs or a T cell subset sorted from them (not recorded which). Every receptor here comes from an adult woman who had mild COVID-19 (a few samples of this study predate the infection). Cell type and time point are not known.

The rearrangement joins TRBV5-5 to TRBJ2-1, with 7 positions matching TRBD2. The CDR3 sequence is 15 residues long. Germline CDR1 and CDR2: SGHKS and YYEKEE (reference sequence). The V segment lost 0 bases and the J segment 9 bases; nucleotides outside the gene matches: 9. CDR3 protein: CASSLVLASWGEQFF. The DNA for the CDR3 is TGTGCCAGCAGCTTGGTACTAGCGTCCTGGGGTGAGCAGTTCTTC.

This clonotype came up once. V and J are TRBV9 and TRBJ1-2; TRBD1 matches 9 bases. V lost 4 bases, J lost 7 bases, and 20 bases stayed unmatched. The CDR3 sequence is 18 residues long. Germline V gene lookup returns CDR1 SGDLS and CDR2 YYNGEE. CDR3 loop: CASSQTTDHPGTGIGYTF. The CDR3 DNA reads TGTGCCAGCAGCCAGACCACGGATCACCCCGGGACAGGGATTGGCTACACCTTC. The whole variable domain, remainder taken from reference TRBV9 and TRBJ1-2, is DSGVTQTPKHLITATGQRVTLRCSPRSGDLSVYWYQQSLDQGLQFLIQYYNGEERAKGNILERFSAQQFPDLHSELNLSSLELGDSALYFCASSQTTDHPGTGIGYTFGSGTRLTVV.

This clonotype was detected once. This chain uses TRBV24-1 with TRBJ2-7, with 9 bases identical to TRBD1. CDR3 length equals 17 residues. V shed 4 bases, J shed 5 bases, and the junction held 14 bases outside the gene matches. Germline assignment: CDR1 KGHDR and CDR2 SFDVKD. This CDR3 reads CATSDRERGTGRHEQYF. The DNA of the CDR3 is TGTGCCACCAGTGACCGAGAAAGAGGGACAGGGAGACACGAGCAGTACTTC.

This clonotype has just a few counts. The gene calls are TRBV18 and TRBJ1-1; 8 bases fit TRBD1. The germline V gene has CDR1 KGHSH and CDR2 LQKENI. J gave up 5 bases and V 5 bases, and 4 bases lay outside the gene matches. CDR3 length: 13 residues. CDR3 nucleotides: TGTGCCAGCTCAACGACAGGGGAGACTGAAGCTTTCTTT. Its protein product is CASSTTGETEAFF.

This clonotype showed up many times. This rearrangement joins TRBV4-2 to TRBJ2-7; 10 bases match TRBD2. Germline V gene sequence: CDR1 LGHNA, CDR2 YNFKEQ. This CDR3 is built from 15 residues. With 1 base clipped from V and 3 bases from J, the junction kept 3 bases outside the gene matches. The CDR3 nucleotides read TGTGCCAGCAGCCAAGGCTCTAGCGGGGGCTACGAGCAGTACTTC. Amino acid sequence: CASSQGSSGGYEQYF.

This clonotype has ten or more counts. This sequence joins TRBV4-2 and TRBJ2-5; 8 bases are shared with TRBD1. This CDR3 comprises 14 residues. The germline gives CDR1 LGHNA, CDR2 YNFKEQ. J lost 3 bases, V lost 4 bases, and 4 bases had no gene match. The CDR3 DNA follows: TGTGCCAGCAGCCGGGCGGGACAGGAAGAGACCCAGTACTTC. Translating gives CASSRAGQEETQYF.

CDR3 DNA sequence: TGTGCCAGCAGCCAAGTGGGGGGCCGTAGCTCCTACAATGAGCAGTTCTTC. Translating gives CASSQVGGRSSYNEQFF. This sequence joins TRBV3-1 and TRBJ2-1, with D perhaps assigned TRBD1 or TRBD2 (6 bases each). Germline CDR1 and CDR2: LGHDT and YNNKEL (reference sequence). The CDR3 is made up of 17 amino acids. The ends were cut back, 1 base at V and 0 bases at J, with 13 bases in the middle.

This chain uses TRBV7-9 with TRBJ2-5; D is tentatively TRBD1 or TRBD2 (6 bases each). Germline CDR1 is SEHNR and CDR2 is FQNEAQ (reference sequence). The CDR3 extends over 15 amino acids. Trimming pared 5 bases from V and 3 bases from J, leaving 16 bases between. The CDR3, as DNA: TGTGCCAGCAGCCTAGTACGGGGGCTCGAAGAGACCCAGTACTTC. Protein sequence: CASSLVRGLEETQYF.

This clonotype was counted only a few times. This chain links TRBV7-2 with TRBJ2-7, with 9 bases identical to TRBD1. Germline V gives CDR1 SGHTA, CDR2 FQGNSA. After removal of 6 bases from V and 2 bases from J, the junction contained 14 bases not matched to a gene. The CDR3 sequence is 17 residues long. The CDR3 coding sequence is TGTGCCAGCAGTCCTTACCTCCTCCGGGACAGGGCCTACGAGCAGTACTTC. Translation: CASSPYLLRDRAYEQYF.

This sequence joins TRBV18 and TRBJ2-1; tentatively, D is TRBD2 (7 bases). V was trimmed by 3 bases and J by 4 bases, leaving 16 bases between them. CDR1 is KGHSH and CDR2 is LQKENI in the germline V gene. CDR3 length: 16 residues. The CDR3 sequence is CASSPRGLSGYNEQFF. The CDR3 bases are TGTGCCAGCTCACCCAGGGGACTAAGCGGATACAATGAGCAGTTCTTC.

This clonotype was observed a handful of times. The chain combines TRBV12-3 or TRBV12-4 with TRBJ2-4; 7 nucleotides match TRBD2. V shed 6 bases and J 1 base; nucleotides not matched to a gene: 6. The CDR3 spans 15 residues. The CDR3: CASSSSGGAKNIQYF. CDR3 nucleotides: TGTGCCAGCAGCTCTTCCGGGGGGGCCAAAAACATTCAGTACTTC.

This clonotype was seen a few times. The V call is TRBV7-8, the J call TRBJ2-7; 9 bases match TRBD1. The germline gives CDR1 SGHVS, CDR2 FQNEAQ. J was trimmed by 2 bases and V by 0 bases; bases with no gene match: 5. CDR3 length: 16 amino acids. Here the CDR3 DNA reads TGTGCCAGCAGCTTAGCTAGGACAGGGGCCGCCTACGAGCAGTACTTC. This translates into CASSLARTGAAYEQYF. The full variable domain, its missing parts supplied by reference TRBV7-8 and TRBJ2-7, is GAGVSQSPRYKVAKRGQDVALRCDPISGHVSLFWYQQALGQGPEFLTYFQNEAQLDKSGLPSDRFFAERPEGSVSTLKIQRTQQEDSAVYLCASSLARTGAAYEQYFGPGTRLTVT.

This clonotype has more than one count but fewer than ten. The chain couples TRBV12-3 or TRBV12-4 to TRBJ2-3; 10 nucleotides line up with TRBD2. The CDR3 runs 15 residues. With V trimmed by 6 bases and J by 3 bases, 6 bases remained unmatched. CDR3: CASSRSGGLTDTQYF. The CDR3 DNA is TGTGCCAGCAGCCGTAGCGGGGGGTTGACAGATACGCAGTATTTT.

In this sample, this clonotype turned up a few times. This CDR3 is CASSPRNGRGQGHGYTF. The DNA of the CDR3 is TGTGCCAGCAGCCCGAGGAACGGACGGGGACAGGGGCATGGCTACACCTTC. The gene calls are TRBV11-3 and TRBJ1-2, with 10 bases matching TRBD1. The CDR3 consists of 17 residues. Germline CDR1 SGHNT, CDR2 YENEEA. V shed 5 bases, J shed 6 bases, and the junction held 15 bases outside the gene matches. The whole variable domain, remainder taken from reference TRBV11-3 and TRBJ1-2, is EAGVVQSPRYKIIEKKQPVAFWCNPISGHNTLYWYLQNLGQGPELLIRYENEEAVDDSQLPKDRFSAERLKGVDSTLKIQPAELGDSAVYLCASSPRNGRGQGHGYTFGSGTRLTVV.

This clonotype was counted only a few times. V gene TRBV7-2 combines with J gene TRBJ2-3; D may correspond to TRBD1 or TRBD2 (7 bases each). Per germline, CDR1 SGHTA and CDR2 FQGNSA. The length of the CDR3 is 18 residues. The V and J ends lost 3 bases and 0 bases respectively, with 19 bases between them. CDR3 sequence reads: CASSFQGGSGTSTDTQYF. As DNA, the CDR3 is TGTGCCAGCAGCTTCCAGGGGGGGAGCGGGACCAGCACAGATACGCAGTATTTT.

V is TRBV4-2 and J is TRBJ1-1; D not resolved. In germline, CDR1 is LGHNA, CDR2 YNFKEQ. CDR3 length: 12 amino acids. Trimming left V 3 bases short and J 4 bases short, with 6 bases between. CDR3 sequence reads: CASSQDLTEAFF. The CDR3 DNA is TGTGCCAGCAGCCAGGATCTCACTGAAGCTTTCTTT.

The sample holds a few counts of this clonotype. The gene calls are TRBV20-1 and TRBJ1-1; 7 nucleotides line up with TRBD1. Germline CDR1 DFQATT, CDR2 SNEGSKA (reference sequence). V trimming: 0 bases; J trimming: 3 bases; junction bases outside the gene matches: 4. This CDR3 is 14 amino acids long. The CDR3 loop is CSARDPGGDTEAFF. DNA for the CDR3: TGCAGTGCTAGAGATCCAGGGGGGGACACTGAAGCTTTCTTT.

The chain is built from TRBV4-1 and TRBJ2-2, with D unclear. This CDR3 contains 20 residues. Trimming pared 0 bases from V and 0 bases from J, leaving 20 bases between. Germline V gene data show CDR1 as MGHRA and CDR2 as YSYEKL. The CDR3 bases are TGCGCCAGCAGCCAAGAATATGGGGTCTTAGGCAAGACGAACACCGGGGAGCTGTTTTTT. Its protein is CASSQEYGVLGKTNTGELFF.